A single sample gave rise to the 3 T cell receptor beta chains below, sequenced in a study of CD8 T cells in ankylosing spondylitis (dated 2017 in TCRdb). These TCRs' antigens remain unknown. Libraries were constructed by 5' RACE. The sample was run on an Illumina HiSeq 2500. TCRdb reworked the public reads: Q25 trimming with fastp, MiXCR clone assembly, productive beta chains retained. A single entry per CDR3 protein holds the most common genes and DNA from its merged rows. Counted in this sample were almost 400,000 distinct CDR3 sequences; 20% to 25% of them appeared once. Around 16% of the sample goes to the ten largest clones. The study at large found these results: Blood from ankylosing spondylitis patients appeared to be characterized by a TCR beta motif composed of roughly eight highly homologous amino acid variants.

What was sequenced was blood, either unsorted or a sorted T cell fraction (not recorded which). The receptor set was obtained from a male donor with ankylosing spondylitis.

CDR3: CASSLRGNTIYF. The DNA of the CDR3 is TGTGCCAGCAGCTTGAGAGGAAACACCATATATTTT. The chain uses TRBV3-1 and TRBJ1-3, with D unresolved. The CDR3 totals 12 residues. Trimming left V 5 bases short and J 4 bases short, with 6 bases between. The V gene's germline CDR1 is LGHDT and CDR2 YNNKEL (reference sequence).

The rearrangement uses TRBV25-1 and TRBJ2-3; 11 bases match TRBD2. The ends lost 5 bases at V and 6 bases at J; junction bases unmatched: 10. This CDR3 has 16 amino acids. Germline lookup yields CDR1 MGHDK and CDR2 SYGVNS. DNA of the CDR3: TGTGCCAGCAGTAGGTCGGCGGCTAGCGGGAGGGATACGCAGTATTTT. Amino acids: CASSRSAASGRDTQYF.

This clonotype was detected a few times. The rearrangement links TRBV9 to TRBJ2-3, with 13 bases fitting TRBD2. This CDR3 has 14 amino acids. With V trimmed by 3 bases and J by 7 bases, 2 bases remained unmatched. Germline values: CDR1 SGDLS, CDR2 YYNGEE. The DNA of the CDR3 is TGTGCCAGCAGCGGGACTAGCGGGAGCAATACGCAGTATTTT. Translation gives CASSGTSGSNTQYF.